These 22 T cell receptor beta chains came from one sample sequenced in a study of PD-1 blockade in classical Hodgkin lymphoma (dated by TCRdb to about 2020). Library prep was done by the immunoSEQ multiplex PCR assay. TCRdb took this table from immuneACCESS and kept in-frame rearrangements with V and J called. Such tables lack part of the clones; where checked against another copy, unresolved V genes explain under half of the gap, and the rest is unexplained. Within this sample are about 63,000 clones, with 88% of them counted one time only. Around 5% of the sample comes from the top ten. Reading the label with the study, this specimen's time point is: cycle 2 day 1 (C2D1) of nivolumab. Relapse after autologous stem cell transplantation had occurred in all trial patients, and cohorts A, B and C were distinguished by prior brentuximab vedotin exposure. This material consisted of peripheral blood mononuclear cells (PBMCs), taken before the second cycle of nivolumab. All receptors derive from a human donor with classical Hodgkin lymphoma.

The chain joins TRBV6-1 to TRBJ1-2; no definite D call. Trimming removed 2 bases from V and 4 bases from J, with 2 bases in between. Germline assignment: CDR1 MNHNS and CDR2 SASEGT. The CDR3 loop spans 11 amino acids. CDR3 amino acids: CASSEPYGYTF. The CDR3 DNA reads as TGTGCCAGCAGTGAACCCTATGGCTACACCTTC.

The CDR3: CASSPGLAGGRTQYF. CDR3 coding DNA: TGCGCCAGCAGCCCCGGACTAGCGGGGGGGCGTACGCAGTATTTT. The chain links TRBV4-1 to TRBJ2-3; TRBD2 agrees at 15 bases. V gave up 4 bases and J gave up 8 bases; unmatched junction bases: 4. The CDR3 spans 15 residues. Germline values: CDR1 MGHRA, CDR2 YSYEKL.

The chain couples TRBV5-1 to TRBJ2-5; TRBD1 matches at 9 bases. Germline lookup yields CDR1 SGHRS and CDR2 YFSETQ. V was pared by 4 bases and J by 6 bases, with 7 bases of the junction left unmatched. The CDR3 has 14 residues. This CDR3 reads CASSNRTGVKTQYF. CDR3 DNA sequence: TGCGCCAGCAGCAACCGGACAGGGGTGAAGACCCAGTACTTC.

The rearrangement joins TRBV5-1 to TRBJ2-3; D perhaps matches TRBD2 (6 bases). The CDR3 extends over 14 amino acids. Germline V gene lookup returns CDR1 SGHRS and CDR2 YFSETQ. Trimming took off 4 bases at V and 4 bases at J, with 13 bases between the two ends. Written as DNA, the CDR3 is TGCGCCAGCAGCGCGGGATCAGCCGCAGATACGCAGTATTTT. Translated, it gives CASSAGSAADTQYF. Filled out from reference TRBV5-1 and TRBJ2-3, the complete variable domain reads KAGVTQTPRYLIKTRGQQVTLSCSPISGHRSVSWYQQTPGQGLQFLFEYFSETQRNKGNFPGRFSGRQFSNSRSEMNVSTLELGDSALYLCASSAGSAADTQYFGPGTRLTVL.

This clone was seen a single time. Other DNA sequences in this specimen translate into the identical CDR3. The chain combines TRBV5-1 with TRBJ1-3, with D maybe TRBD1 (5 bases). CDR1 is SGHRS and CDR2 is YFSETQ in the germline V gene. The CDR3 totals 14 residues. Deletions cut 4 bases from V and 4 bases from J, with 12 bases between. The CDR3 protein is CASSLGTAGNTIYF. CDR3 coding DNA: TGCGCCAGCAGCCTCGGGACGGCCGGAAACACCATATATTTT.

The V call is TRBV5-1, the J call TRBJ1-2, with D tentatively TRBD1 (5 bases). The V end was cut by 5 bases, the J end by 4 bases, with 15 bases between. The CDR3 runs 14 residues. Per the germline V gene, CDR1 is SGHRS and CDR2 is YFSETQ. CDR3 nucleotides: TGCGCCAGCAGAACGGGACCCGCCGGCTATGGCTACACCTTC. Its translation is CASRTGPAGYGYTF.

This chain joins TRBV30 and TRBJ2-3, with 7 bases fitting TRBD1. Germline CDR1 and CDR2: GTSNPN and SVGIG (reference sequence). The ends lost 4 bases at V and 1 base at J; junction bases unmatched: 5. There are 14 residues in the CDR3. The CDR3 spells CAWTTGTGTDTQYF. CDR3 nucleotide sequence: TGTGCCTGGACGACCGGGACAGGCACAGATACGCAGTATTTT.

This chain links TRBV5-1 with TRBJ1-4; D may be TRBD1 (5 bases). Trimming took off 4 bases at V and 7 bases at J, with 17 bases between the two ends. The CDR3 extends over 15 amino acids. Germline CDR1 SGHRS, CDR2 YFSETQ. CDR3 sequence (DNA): TGCGCCAGCAGCGACACGGCAGGGATGGGTGAAAAACTGTTTTTT. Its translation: CASSDTAGMGEKLFF. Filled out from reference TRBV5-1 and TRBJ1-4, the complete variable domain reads KAGVTQTPRYLIKTRGQQVTLSCSPISGHRSVSWYQQTPGQGLQFLFEYFSETQRNKGNFPGRFSGRQFSNSRSEMNVSTLELGDSALYLCASSDTAGMGEKLFFGSGTQLSVL.

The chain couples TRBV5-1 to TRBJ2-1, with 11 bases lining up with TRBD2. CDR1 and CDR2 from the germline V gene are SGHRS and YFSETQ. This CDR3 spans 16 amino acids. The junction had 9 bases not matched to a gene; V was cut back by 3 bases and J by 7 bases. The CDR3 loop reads CASSSLAGGSQNEQFF. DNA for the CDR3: TGCGCCAGCAGCTCCCTAGCGGGGGGATCACAAAATGAGCAGTTCTTC.

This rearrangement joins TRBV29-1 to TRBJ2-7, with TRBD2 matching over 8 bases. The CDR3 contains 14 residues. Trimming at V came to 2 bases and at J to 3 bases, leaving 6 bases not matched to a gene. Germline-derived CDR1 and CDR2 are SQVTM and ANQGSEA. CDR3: CSVETGLADYEQYF. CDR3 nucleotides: TGCAGCGTTGAAACCGGACTAGCAGACTACGAGCAGTACTTC.

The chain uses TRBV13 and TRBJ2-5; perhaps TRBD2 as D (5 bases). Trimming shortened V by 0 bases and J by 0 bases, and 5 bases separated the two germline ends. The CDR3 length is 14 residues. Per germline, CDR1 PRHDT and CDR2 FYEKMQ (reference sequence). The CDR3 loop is CASSLGLDQETQYF. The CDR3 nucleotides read TGTGCCAGCAGCTTAGGACTAGACCAAGAGACCCAGTACTTC. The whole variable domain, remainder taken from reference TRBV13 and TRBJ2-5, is AAGVIQSPRHLIKEKRETATLKCYPIPRHDTVYWYQQGPGQDPQFLISFYEKMQSDKGSIPDRFSAQQFSDYHSELNMSSLELGDSALYFCASSLGLDQETQYFGPGTRLLVL.

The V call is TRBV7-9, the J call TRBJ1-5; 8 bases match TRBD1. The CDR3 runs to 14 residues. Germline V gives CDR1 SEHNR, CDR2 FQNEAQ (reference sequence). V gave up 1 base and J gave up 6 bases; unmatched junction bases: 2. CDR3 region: CASSLGDRSQPQHF. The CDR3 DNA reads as TGTGCCAGCAGCTTAGGGGACAGGAGTCAGCCCCAGCATTTT.

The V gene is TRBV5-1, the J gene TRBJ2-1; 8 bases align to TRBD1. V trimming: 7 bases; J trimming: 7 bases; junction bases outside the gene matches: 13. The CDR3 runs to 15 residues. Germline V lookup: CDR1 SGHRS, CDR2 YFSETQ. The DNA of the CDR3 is TGCGCCAGCCAAACGACAGGGGCCGTAGGGAATGAGCAGTTCTTC. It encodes CASQTTGAVGNEQFF.

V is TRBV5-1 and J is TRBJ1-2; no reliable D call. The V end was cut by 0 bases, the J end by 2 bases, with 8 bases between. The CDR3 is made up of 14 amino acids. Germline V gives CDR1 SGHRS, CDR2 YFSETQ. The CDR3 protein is CASSLDGGNYGYTF. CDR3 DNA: TGCGCCAGCAGCTTGGATGGTGGGAACTATGGCTACACCTTC.

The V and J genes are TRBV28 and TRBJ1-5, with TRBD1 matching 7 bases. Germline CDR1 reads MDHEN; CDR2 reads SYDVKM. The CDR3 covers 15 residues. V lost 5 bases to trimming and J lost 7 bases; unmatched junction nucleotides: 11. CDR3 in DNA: TGTGCCAGCAGTCCGACAGGGTGGGGACAGCAGCCCCAGCATTTT. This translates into CASSPTGWGQQPQHF.

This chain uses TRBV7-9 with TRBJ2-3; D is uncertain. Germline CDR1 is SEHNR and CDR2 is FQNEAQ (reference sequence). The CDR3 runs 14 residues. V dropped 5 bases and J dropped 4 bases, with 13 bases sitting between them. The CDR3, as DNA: TGTGCCAGCAGCCAACTCGGTGCCTCAGATACGCAGTATTTT. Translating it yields CASSQLGASDTQYF.

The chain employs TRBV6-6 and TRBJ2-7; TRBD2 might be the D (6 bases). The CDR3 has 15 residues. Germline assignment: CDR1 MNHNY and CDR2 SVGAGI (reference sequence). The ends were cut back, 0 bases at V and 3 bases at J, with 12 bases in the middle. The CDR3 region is CASSYSRGGNYEQYF. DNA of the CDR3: TGTGCCAGCAGTTACTCCAGAGGAGGGAACTACGAGCAGTACTTC.

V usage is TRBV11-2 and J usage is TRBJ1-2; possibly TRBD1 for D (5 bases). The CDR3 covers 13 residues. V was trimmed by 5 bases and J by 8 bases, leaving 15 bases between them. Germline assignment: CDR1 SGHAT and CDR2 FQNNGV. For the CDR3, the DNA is TGTGCCAGCAGCCCCCGGGGCCAAGGGGGCTACACCTTC. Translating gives CASSPRGQGGYTF.

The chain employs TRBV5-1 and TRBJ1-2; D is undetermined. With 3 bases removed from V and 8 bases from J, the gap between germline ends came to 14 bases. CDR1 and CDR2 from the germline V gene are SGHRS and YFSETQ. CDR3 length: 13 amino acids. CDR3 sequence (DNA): TGCGCCAGCAGCTCCACCCCCCCCGGGGGCTACACCTTC. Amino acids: CASSSTPPGGYTF.

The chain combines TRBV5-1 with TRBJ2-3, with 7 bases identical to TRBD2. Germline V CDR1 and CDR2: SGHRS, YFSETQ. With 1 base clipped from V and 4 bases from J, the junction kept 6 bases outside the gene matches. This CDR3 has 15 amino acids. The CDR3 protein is CASSLYGGLADTQYF. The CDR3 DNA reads TGCGCCAGCAGCTTGTACGGGGGGTTGGCAGATACGCAGTATTTT. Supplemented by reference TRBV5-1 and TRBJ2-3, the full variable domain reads KAGVTQTPRYLIKTRGQQVTLSCSPISGHRSVSWYQQTPGQGLQFLFEYFSETQRNKGNFPGRFSGRQFSNSRSEMNVSTLELGDSALYLCASSLYGGLADTQYFGPGTRLTVL.

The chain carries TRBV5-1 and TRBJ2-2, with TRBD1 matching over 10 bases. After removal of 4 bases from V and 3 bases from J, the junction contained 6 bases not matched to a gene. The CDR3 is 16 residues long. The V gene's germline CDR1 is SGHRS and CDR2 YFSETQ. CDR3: CASSIRTGGYTGELFF. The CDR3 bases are TGCGCCAGCAGCATACGGACAGGGGGGTACACCGGGGAGCTGTTTTTT.

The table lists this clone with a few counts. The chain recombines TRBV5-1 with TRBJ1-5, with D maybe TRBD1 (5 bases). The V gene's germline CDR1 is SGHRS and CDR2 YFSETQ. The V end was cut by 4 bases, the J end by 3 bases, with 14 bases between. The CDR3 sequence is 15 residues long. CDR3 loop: CASSPLGANNQPQHF. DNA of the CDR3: TGCGCCAGCAGCCCCCTTGGGGCAAACAATCAGCCCCAGCATTTT. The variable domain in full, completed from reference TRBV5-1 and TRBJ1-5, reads KAGVTQTPRYLIKTRGQQVTLSCSPISGHRSVSWYQQTPGQGLQFLFEYFSETQRNKGNFPGRFSGRQFSNSRSEMNVSTLELGDSALYLCASSPLGANNQPQHFGDGTRLSIL.